The clone carrying this TCR beta chain turned up a few times. V dropped 4 bases and J dropped 1 base, with 11 bases sitting between them. The length of the CDR3 is 14 residues. Germline lookup yields CDR1 SGHTA and CDR2 FQGNSA. In the original workflow: Amplifying reference gene primers gave estimates of nucleated cell counts. Sequencing was performed with immunoSEQ multiplex PCR; in TCRdb, only in-frame clones are kept and a portion is missing. The D gene and trimming were derived from the DNA, and the V and J assignments and clone size from that table. The sample shows under 300,000 clones, 88% of them seen only once. The entry originates in a study of blood T cell repertoires in COVID-19. Study-wide context: Material from acute and convalescent COVID-19 was sourced from the United States, Italy and Spain. From T cells, B-cell-depleted T cells, or PBMCs came the material, which was cDNA or gDNA.

The material sequenced was peripheral blood. The genes are TRBV7-2 and TRBJ2-7; D gene ambiguous. This clonotype was sampled from a woman aged 40-49 years who had recovered from COVID-19. Here the CDR3 reads CASSSRAPSYEQYF. The CDR3 DNA reads TGTGCCAGCAGCTCCCGCGCCCCGTCCTACGAGCAGTACTTC. Based on the CDR3 plus reference TRBV7-2 and TRBJ2-7, the full variable domain is GAGVSQSPSNKVTEKGKDVELRCDPISGHTALYWYRQSLGQGLEFLIYFQGNSAPDKSGLPSDRFSAERTGGSVSTLTIQRTQQEDSAVYLCASSSRAPSYEQYFGPGTRLTVT.